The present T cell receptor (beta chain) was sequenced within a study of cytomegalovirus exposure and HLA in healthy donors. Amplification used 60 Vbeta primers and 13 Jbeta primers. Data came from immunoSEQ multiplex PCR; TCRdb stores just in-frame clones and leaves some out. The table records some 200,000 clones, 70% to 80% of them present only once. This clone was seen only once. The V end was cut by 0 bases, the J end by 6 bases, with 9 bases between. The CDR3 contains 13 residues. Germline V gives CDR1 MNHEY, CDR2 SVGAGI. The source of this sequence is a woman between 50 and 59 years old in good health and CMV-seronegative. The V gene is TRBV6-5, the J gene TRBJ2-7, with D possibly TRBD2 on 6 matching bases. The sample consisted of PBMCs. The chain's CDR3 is CASSYSGLFEQYF. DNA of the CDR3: TGTGCCAGCAGTTACTCGGGACTCTTCGAGCAGTACTTC.